These 24 T cell receptor beta chains share one sample of origin, sequenced in a study of a mutant IDH1 vaccine in newly diagnosed glioma. Libraries were prepared by immunoSEQ multiplex PCR; TCRdb keeps only in-frame clonotypes and omits some of them. The repertoire holds 58,000 or so clones, with roughly nine tenths as singletons. Regarding time point: week 35, safety follow-up. Each dose delivered 300 ug of mutant IDH1 20-mer peptide subcutaneously with imiquimod. These receptors are not linked to any known antigen. The source was PBMCs, collected from a glioma patient whose treatment included an IDH1 peptide vaccine. The source of these receptors is a man between 40 and 49 years old with glioma.

V is TRBV2 and J is TRBJ1-3; D call uncertain. The CDR3 consists of 14 residues. Germline V gene lookup returns CDR1 SNHLY and CDR2 FYNNEI. The germline V and J ends were trimmed by 6 bases and 0 bases, with 9 bases remaining between them. CDR3 DNA: TGTGCCAGCAGGGACGGCGCCTCTGGAAACACCATATATTTT. Residues: CASRDGASGNTIYF.

The V gene is TRBV6-5, the J gene TRBJ2-3; D possibly corresponds to TRBD2 (6 bases). CDR1 MNHEY and CDR2 SVGAGI come from the germline V gene. This CDR3 is 13 amino acids long. Trimming removed 6 bases from V and 0 bases from J, with 7 bases in between. The DNA of the CDR3 is TGTGCCAGCAGGCGGGACAGCACAGATACGCAGTATTTT. It specifies CASRRDSTDTQYF.

J is TRBJ1-5 and V is TRBV19; 8 bases match TRBD1. V shed 6 bases, J shed 0 bases, and the junction held 4 bases outside the gene matches. CDR1 and CDR2 (germline): LNHDA, SQIVND (reference sequence). The CDR3 totals 15 residues. As DNA, the CDR3 is TGTGCCAGTAGCTCGACAGGGGATAGCAATCAGCCCCAGCATTTT. It encodes CASSSTGDSNQPQHF.

In its sample, this clone was seen a few times. The V and J genes are TRBV4-1 and TRBJ1-4, with D possibly being TRBD1 (5 bases). Germline V lookup: CDR1 MGHRA, CDR2 YSYEKL. CDR3 length: 14 amino acids. V lost 4 bases and J lost 7, with 13 bases in between. Here the CDR3 DNA reads TGCGCCAGCAGCCCCATGCGGGGGGTTGAAAAACTGTTTTTT. Residues: CASSPMRGVEKLFF.

This chain links TRBV28 with TRBJ1-2; D may be TRBD1 (5 bases). CDR3 length equals 14 residues. The V and J ends lost 6 bases and 3 bases respectively, with 14 bases between them. Germline-derived CDR1 and CDR2 are MDHEN and SYDVKM. CDR3 DNA sequence: TGTGCCAGCAGCCCGCCGGGGCAGCACTATGGCTACACCTTC. It codes for CASSPPGQHYGYTF.

V and J are TRBV5-1 and TRBJ2-1, with 9 bases lining up with TRBD2. The CDR3 covers 16 residues. Germline assignment: CDR1 SGHRS and CDR2 YFSETQ. With 7 bases clipped from V and 5 bases from J, the junction kept 13 bases outside the gene matches. As DNA, the CDR3 is TGCGCCAGCTCCGTCCGGCGGGAGGGGCCCAACAATGAGCAGTTCTTC. It codes for CASSVRREGPNNEQFF.

The chain combines TRBV15 with TRBJ1-5; TRBD1 agrees at 10 bases. V shed 1 base and J 4 bases; nucleotides not matched to a gene: 1. The CDR3 consists of 15 residues. The germline gives CDR1 LNHNV, CDR2 YYDKDF (reference sequence). CDR3 in DNA: TGTGCCACCAGCAGAGGGGACAGGGGTAATCAGCCCCAGCATTTT. It translates to CATSRGDRGNQPQHF.

This chain connects TRBV12-5 to TRBJ1-5, with unresolved D. The CDR3 sequence is 14 residues long. V gave up 4 bases and J gave up 0 bases, with 7 bases separating them. Germline V gives CDR1 LGHNT, CDR2 FRNRAP. CDR3 DNA sequence: TGTGCTAGTGGTTCAGGATATAGCAATCAGCCCCAGCATTTT. It encodes CASGSGYSNQPQHF. Combining the CDR3 with reference TRBV12-5 and TRBJ1-5 gives the whole variable domain DARVTQTPRHKVTEMGQEVTMRCQPILGHNTVFWYRQTMMQGLELLAYFRNRAPLDDSGMPKDRFSAEMPDATLATLKIQPSEPRDSAVYFCASGSGYSNQPQHFGDGTRLSIL.

The J gene is TRBJ1-3, the V gene TRBV7-2, with 7 bases that match TRBD1. V gave up 5 bases and J gave up 4 bases; unmatched junction bases: 5. Per germline, CDR1 SGHTA and CDR2 FQGNSA. The CDR3 extends over 14 amino acids. The CDR3 sequence: CASSAGTAGNTIYF. The CDR3 bases are TGTGCCAGCAGCGCTGGGACAGCGGGAAACACCATATATTTT.

This clone occurred a few times. The J gene is TRBJ1-1, the V gene TRBV7-2; TRBD1 matches 7 bases. There are 13 residues in the CDR3. Germline-derived CDR1 and CDR2 are SGHTA and FQGNSA. The V gene end was trimmed by 5 bases and the J gene end by 5 bases; junction bases not matched to a gene: 5. The CDR3 sequence: CASSRQGGTEAFF. The CDR3 DNA is TGTGCCAGCAGCCGACAGGGTGGAACTGAAGCTTTCTTT.

The rearrangement joins TRBV13 to TRBJ2-1; TRBD1 agrees at 7 bases. The CDR3 runs 15 residues. J gave up 5 bases and V 1 base, and 5 bases lay outside the gene matches. The V gene's germline CDR1 is PRHDT and CDR2 FYEKMQ (reference sequence). Written as DNA, the CDR3 is TGTGCCAGCAGCTTAGAACAGGGGATCAACAATGAGCAGTTCTTC. It is translated as CASSLEQGINNEQFF.

This sequence joins TRBV25-1 and TRBJ2-7; D unclear. The CDR3 sequence is 11 residues long. Germline V CDR1 and CDR2: MGHDK, SYGVNS. V shed 2 bases and J shed 4 bases, with 3 bases lying between them. As DNA, the CDR3 is TGTGCCAGCAGTGAAGGGTACGAGCAGTACTTC. This gives the protein CASSEGYEQYF.

V gene TRBV7-2 combines with J gene TRBJ2-7; D may match TRBD1 or TRBD2 (6 bases each). The V gene lost 8 bases and the J gene lost 7 bases, with 15 bases spanning the gap. Per the germline V gene, CDR1 is SGHTA and CDR2 is FQGNSA. This CDR3 has 12 amino acids. CDR3 in DNA: TGTGCCAGCGGCACTAGCAGGGGTGAGCAGTACTTC. Translated, it gives CASGTSRGEQYF.

The J gene is TRBJ1-2, the V gene TRBV25-1; D uncertain. The V and J ends lost 3 bases and 4 bases respectively, with 12 bases between them. This CDR3 is 14 amino acids long. CDR1 and CDR2 (germline): MGHDK, SYGVNS. The CDR3 sequence: CASSEGPGSYGYTF. CDR3 bases: TGTGCCAGCAGTGAGGGCCCGGGGAGCTATGGCTACACCTTC.

This clone turned up a few times. The genes are TRBV7-9 and TRBJ2-7, with 9 nucleotides matching TRBD1. The CDR3 has 13 amino acids. V gave up 8 bases and J gave up 4 bases; unmatched junction bases: 6. The germline V gene has CDR1 SEHNR and CDR2 FQNEAQ (reference sequence). CDR3 in DNA: TGTGCCAGCGCCACAGGGGGCGGGTACGAGCAGTACTTC. Translation: CASATGGGYEQYF.

The V and J genes are TRBV10-3 and TRBJ2-2; D ambiguous. V lost 0 bases and J lost 5, with 10 bases in between. Germline loops: CDR1 ENHRY, CDR2 SYGVKD. The CDR3 is 15 residues long. CDR3 nucleotide sequence: TGTGCCATCAGTGAGTCCACGATCGGGACCGGGGAGCTGTTTTTT. This codes for CAISESTIGTGELFF.

This clone was observed once. The chain combines TRBV27 with TRBJ2-6; 8 nucleotides align to TRBD1. The CDR3 contains 16 residues. Germline V CDR1 and CDR2: MNHEY, SMNVEV (reference sequence). V shed 4 bases, J shed 0 bases, and the junction held 2 bases outside the gene matches. The CDR3 DNA follows: TGTGCCAGCAGTTGGGACAGGTACTCTGGGGCCAACGTCCTGACTTTC. It translates to CASSWDRYSGANVLTF.

The V and J genes are TRBV5-6 and TRBJ2-7; 7 bases are a match to TRBD2. The CDR3 length is 14 residues. J lost 5 bases, V lost 4 bases, and 9 bases had no gene match. The V gene's germline CDR1 is SGHDT and CDR2 YYEEEE. CDR3 region: CASSLREGLHEQYF. The CDR3 nucleotides are TGTGCCAGCAGCCTTAGGGAGGGCCTACACGAGCAGTACTTC.

CDR3 loop: CASSLGGMVRREGGEQFF. In nucleotides, the CDR3 is TGCGCCAGCAGCTTGGGGGGTATGGTCCGGCGGGAGGGCGGTGAGCAGTTCTTC. The rearrangement joins TRBV5-1 to TRBJ2-1; 9 bases are shared with TRBD2. The V segment lost 0 bases and the J segment 9 bases; nucleotides outside the gene matches: 16. From germline, CDR1 is SGHRS and CDR2 YFSETQ. This CDR3 region has 18 residues.

The rearrangement links TRBV15 to TRBJ2-7; D possibly corresponds to TRBD2 (6 bases). CDR3 size: 16 residues. Trimming stripped 6 bases from V and 2 bases from J, with 20 bases between. Germline-derived CDR1 and CDR2 are LNHNV and YYDKDF (reference sequence). In DNA, the CDR3 is TGTGCCACCAGGGCCACCGTAGGGACTGAGGCCTACGAGCAGTACTTC. This gives the protein CATRATVGTEAYEQYF.

This rearrangement joins TRBV29-1 to TRBJ2-2; no firm D call. The germline V gene encodes CDR1 SQVTM and CDR2 ANQGSEA. This CDR3 is 13 amino acids long. V was shortened by 4 bases and J by 2 bases, with 8 bases between the two germline ends. This chain's CDR3 is CSVADPNTGELFF. In DNA form, the CDR3 reads TGCAGCGTTGCGGATCCAAACACCGGGGAGCTGTTTTTT.

The genes are TRBV6-6 and TRBJ2-7; 9 bases are a match to TRBD1. In germline, CDR1 is MNHNY, CDR2 SVGAGI (reference sequence). V shed 6 bases and J 5 bases; nucleotides not matched to a gene: 14. The CDR3 covers 16 residues. Written as DNA, the CDR3 is TGTGCCAGCAGCGACCCTACCGGGACAGGGCGGGACGAGCAGTACTTC. Amino acid sequence: CASSDPTGTGRDEQYF.

The rearrangement joins TRBV28 to TRBJ2-2, with a weak D call TRBD1 (5 bases). The CDR3 sequence is 15 residues long. Germline V gene data show CDR1 as MDHEN and CDR2 as SYDVKM. The V and J ends lost 7 bases and 8 bases respectively, with 20 bases between them. The CDR3 spells CASMGWSVQVGELFF. CDR3 coding DNA: TGTGCCAGCATGGGGTGGAGTGTACAGGTGGGGGAGCTGTTTTTT.

V usage is TRBV28 and J usage is TRBJ1-3; 11 bases are shared with TRBD1. Germline values: CDR1 MDHEN, CDR2 SYDVKM. The V gene end was trimmed by 4 bases and the J gene end by 2 bases; junction bases not matched to a gene: 4. CDR3 length: 16 amino acids. The CDR3, as DNA: TGTGCCAGCAGTTCCGGACAGGGGGCGCCTGGAAACACCATATATTTT. Its protein product is CASSSGQGAPGNTIYF.